This T cell receptor (beta chain) was observed in a study of read filtering for tumor transcriptome and immune sequencing. Study background: Among patients, 17 to 20 were male and about 15 female, aged 47 to 80 (mean about 69). By R-ISS, stages I, II and III held approximately 8, 16 and 7 patients. Study-wide results and limits: The sorted CD138-negative fraction was a mixed bone marrow immune population, not purified T cells.

Molecular barcoded adaptors covering alpha/delta and beta/gamma chains were used on approximately 440 ng RNA. TCRdb re-called the reads with MiXCR, one entry per CDR3 protein. The sample lists tens of thousands of distinct CDR3 sequences, roughly 14% occurring once. This clonotype was recorded many times. Its target is unknown. This CDR3 region has 16 residues. Germline loops: CDR1 KGHDR, CDR2 SFDVKD. Trimming removed 5 bases from V and 1 base from J; junction bases left unmatched: 6. The sequence was obtained from a donor over 35 with multiple myeloma. Specimen: a population of CD138-negative cells sorted from bone marrow. The chain carries TRBV24-1 and TRBJ2-1; 8 bases are a match to TRBD1. This chain's CDR3 is CATSGLGTGSYNEQFF. In nucleotides, the CDR3 is TGTGCCACCAGTGGGTTGGGGACAGGATCCTACAATGAGCAGTTCTTC.